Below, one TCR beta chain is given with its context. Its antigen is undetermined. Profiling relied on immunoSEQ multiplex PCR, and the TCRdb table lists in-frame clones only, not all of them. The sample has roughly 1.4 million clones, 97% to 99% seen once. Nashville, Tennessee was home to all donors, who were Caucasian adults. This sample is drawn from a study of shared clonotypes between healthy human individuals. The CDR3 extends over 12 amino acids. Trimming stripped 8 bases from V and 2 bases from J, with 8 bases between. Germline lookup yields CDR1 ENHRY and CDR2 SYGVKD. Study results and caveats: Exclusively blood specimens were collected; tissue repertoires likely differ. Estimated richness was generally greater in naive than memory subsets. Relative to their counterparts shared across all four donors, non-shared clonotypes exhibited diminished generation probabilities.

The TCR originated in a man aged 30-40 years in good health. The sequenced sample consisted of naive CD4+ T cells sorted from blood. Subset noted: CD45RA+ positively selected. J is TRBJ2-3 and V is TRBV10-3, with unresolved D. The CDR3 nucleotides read TGTGCCATCGGAGAGGCCACAGATACGCAGTATTTT. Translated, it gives CAIGEATDTQYF.